This T cell receptor (beta chain) comes out of a study of blood T cell repertoires in COVID-19. About the study: The origin of the acute and convalescent COVID-19 samples was the United States, Italy and Spain. In each case, the material was cDNA or gDNA derived from T cells, B-cell-depleted T cells, or PBMCs.

Under the authors' procedure: From reference gene primer amplification, estimates of nucleated cell counts were derived. Sequencing was performed with immunoSEQ multiplex PCR; in TCRdb, only in-frame clones are kept and a portion is missing. That table is the source of V, J and clone size, and D and trimming were worked out from the DNA. The sample carries 130,000 to 150,000 clones, 88% recorded once. The CDR3 is made up of 13 amino acids. Germline V gives CDR1 KGHSH, CDR2 LQKENI. Trimming removed 6 bases from V and 5 bases from J, with 8 bases in between. The sequencing input was peripheral blood. The clonotype comes from a woman between 50 and 59 years old with acute or convalescent COVID-19. The genes are TRBV18 and TRBJ1-6; weak D call: TRBD1 (5 bases). The CDR3, as DNA: TGTGCCAGCTCCGGGGGTAATAATTCACCCCTCCACTTT. This gives the protein CASSGGNNSPLHF.